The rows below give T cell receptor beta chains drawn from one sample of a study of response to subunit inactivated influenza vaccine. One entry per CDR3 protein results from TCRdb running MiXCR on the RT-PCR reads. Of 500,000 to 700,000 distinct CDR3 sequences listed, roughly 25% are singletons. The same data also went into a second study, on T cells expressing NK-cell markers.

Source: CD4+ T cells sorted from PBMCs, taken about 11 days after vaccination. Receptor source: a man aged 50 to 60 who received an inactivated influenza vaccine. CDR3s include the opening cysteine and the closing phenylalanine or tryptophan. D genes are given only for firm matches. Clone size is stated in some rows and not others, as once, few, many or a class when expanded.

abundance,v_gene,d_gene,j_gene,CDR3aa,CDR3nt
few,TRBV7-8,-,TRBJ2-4,CASSYTDSLGNIQYF,TGTGCCAGCAGCTACACGGATTCCCTTGGAAACATTCAGTACTTC
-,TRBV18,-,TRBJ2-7,CASSPPGQSYEQYF,TGTGCCAGCAGTCCCCCGGGACAATCCTACGAGCAGTACTTC
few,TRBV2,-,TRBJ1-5,CASSELGVGQPQHF,TGTGCCAGCAGTGAATTGGGGGTGGGTCAGCCCCAGCATTTT
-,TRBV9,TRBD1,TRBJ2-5,CASSVNRGETQYF,TGTGCCAGCAGCGTAAACAGGGGAGAGACCCAGTACTTC
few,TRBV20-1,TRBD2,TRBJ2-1,CSARDAGTSGIDEQFF,TGCAGTGCTAGAGATGCCGGGACTAGCGGGATCGATGAGCAGTTCTTC
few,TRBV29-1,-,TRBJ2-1,CSVVGVEQFF,TGCAGCGTTGTTGGGGTTGAGCAGTTCTTC
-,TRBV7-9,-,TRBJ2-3,CASSPDSLWDTQYF,TGTGCCAGCAGCCCAGACAGTCTCTGGGATACGCAGTATTTT
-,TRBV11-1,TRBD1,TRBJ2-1,CASRPTLRLGPGQANNEQFF,TGTGCCAGCAGACCCACCCTTCGGCTGGGACCGGGACAGGCTAACAATGAGCAGTTCTTC
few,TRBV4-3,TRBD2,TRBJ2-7,CASSQVAGGPHEQYF,TGCGCCAGCAGCCAAGTAGCGGGAGGGCCCCACGAGCAGTACTTC
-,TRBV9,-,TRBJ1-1,CASSPRTVMNTEAFF,TGTGCCAGCAGCCCGCGGACAGTCATGAACACTGAAGCTTTCTTT
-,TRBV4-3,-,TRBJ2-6,CASSHSGANVLTF,TGCGCCAGCAGCCATTCAGGGGCCAACGTCCTGACTTTC
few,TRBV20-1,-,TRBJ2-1,CSAKYRVYNEQFF,TGCAGTGCTAAGTACCGGGTTTACAATGAGCAGTTCTTC
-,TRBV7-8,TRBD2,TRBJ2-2,CASSLRREAPGGELFF,TGTGCCAGCAGCTTACGGCGGGAGGCTCCCGGCGGGGAGCTGTTTTTT
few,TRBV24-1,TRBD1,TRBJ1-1,CATSDSGQANTEAFF,TGTGCCACCAGTGATTCGGGACAGGCGAACACTGAAGCTTTCTTT
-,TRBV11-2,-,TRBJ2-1,CASSLVNGVNEQFF,TGTGCCAGCAGCTTAGTGAACGGGGTTAATGAGCAGTTCTTC
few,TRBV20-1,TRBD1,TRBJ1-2,CSAGRDRRYNGYTF,TGCAGTGCTGGACGGGACAGGAGGTATAATGGCTACACCTTC
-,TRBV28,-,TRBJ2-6,CASSLYGAYGANVLTF,TGTGCCAGCAGTTTATATGGGGCTTACGGGGCCAACGTCCTGACTTTC
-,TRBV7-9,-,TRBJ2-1,CASSLWENEQFF,TGTGCCAGCAGCTTGTGGGAGAATGAGCAGTTCTTC
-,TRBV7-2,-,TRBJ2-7,CASSSARLIYEQYF,TGTGCCAGCAGTAGTGCTCGCCTCATATACGAGCAGTACTTC
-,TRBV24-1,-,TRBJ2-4,CATSDLKDRDIQYF,TGTGCCACCAGTGATTTGAAAGATAGGGACATTCAGTACTTC
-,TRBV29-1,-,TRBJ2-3,CSGASAADTQYF,TGCAGCGGGGCCTCGGCGGCAGATACGCAGTATTTT
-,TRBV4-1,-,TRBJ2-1,CASSRPRASYNEQFF,TGCGCCAGCAGCCGACCCCGGGCCAGCTACAATGAGCAGTTCTTC
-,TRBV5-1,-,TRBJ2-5,CASSLGRKRQETQYF,TGCGCCAGCAGCTTGGGCCGGAAACGGCAAGAGACCCAGTACTTC
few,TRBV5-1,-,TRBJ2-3,CASSTGRSLDTQYF,TGCGCCAGCAGCACGGGACGGTCCTTAGATACGCAGTATTTT
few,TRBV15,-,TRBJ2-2,CATSRVGVSGELFF,TGTGCCACCAGCAGAGTGGGAGTCTCCGGGGAGCTGTTTTTT
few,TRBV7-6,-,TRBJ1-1,CASSLGLKSEAFF,TGTGCCAGCAGCTTAGGGTTGAAATCTGAAGCTTTCTTT
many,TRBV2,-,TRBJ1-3,CASSEGTGNSGNTIYF,TGTGCCAGCAGTGAAGGGACGGGAAACTCTGGAAACACCATATATTTT
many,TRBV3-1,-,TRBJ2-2,CASSHRDRFNTGELFF,TGTGCCAGCAGCCACCGGGACCGATTTAACACCGGGGAGCTGTTTTTT
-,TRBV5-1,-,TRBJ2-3,CASSSGTTQAQYF,TGCGCCAGCAGCTCCGGGACAACTCAAGCGCAGTATTTT
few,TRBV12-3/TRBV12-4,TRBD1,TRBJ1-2,CASSSGQGGRYTF,TGTGCCAGCAGTTCGGGACAGGGCGGACGCTACACCTTC
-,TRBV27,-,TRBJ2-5,CASSRYRAETQYF,TGTGCCAGCAGCCGCTACAGGGCTGAGACCCAGTACTTC
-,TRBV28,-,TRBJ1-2,CASSLSGDPYGYTF,TGTGCCAGCAGTTTATCAGGGGACCCCTATGGCTACACCTTC
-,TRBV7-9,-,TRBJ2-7,CASSLSAATYEQYF,TGTGCCAGCAGCTTATCAGCGGCGACCTACGAGCAGTACTTC
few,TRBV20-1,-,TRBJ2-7,CSASQPLGDYEQYF,TGCAGTGCTAGTCAACCTCTGGGGGACTACGAGCAGTACTTC
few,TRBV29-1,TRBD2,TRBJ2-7,CSVERGERGLLGEQYF,TGCAGCGTTGAACGGGGCGAGCGGGGGCTCTTGGGCGAGCAGTACTTC
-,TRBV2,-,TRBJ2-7,CASRETGANEQYF,TGTGCCAGCAGAGAGACGGGGGCCAACGAGCAGTACTTC
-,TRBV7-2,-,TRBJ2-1,CASSWTGSYNEQFF,TGTGCCAGCAGCTGGACGGGCTCCTACAATGAGCAGTTCTTC
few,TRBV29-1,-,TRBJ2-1,CSAGGDTYNEQFF,TGCAGCGCTGGGGGGGACACTTACAATGAGCAGTTCTTC
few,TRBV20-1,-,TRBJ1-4,CSALARVSEKLFF,TGCAGTGCTCTGGCCAGGGTTAGTGAAAAACTGTTTTTT